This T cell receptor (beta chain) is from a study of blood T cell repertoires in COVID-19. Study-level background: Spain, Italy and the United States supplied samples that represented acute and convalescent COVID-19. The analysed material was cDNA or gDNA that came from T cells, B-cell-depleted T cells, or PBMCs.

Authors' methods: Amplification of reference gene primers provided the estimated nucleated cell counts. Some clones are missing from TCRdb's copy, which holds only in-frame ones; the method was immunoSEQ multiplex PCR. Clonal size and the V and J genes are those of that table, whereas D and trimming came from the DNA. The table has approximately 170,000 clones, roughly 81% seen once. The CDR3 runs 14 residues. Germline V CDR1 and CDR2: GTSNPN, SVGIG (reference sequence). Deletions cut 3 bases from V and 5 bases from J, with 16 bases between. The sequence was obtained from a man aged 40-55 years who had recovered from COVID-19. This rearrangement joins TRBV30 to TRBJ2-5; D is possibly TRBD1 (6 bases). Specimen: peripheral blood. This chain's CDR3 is CAWRVSGAMETQYF. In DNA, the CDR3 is TGTGCCTGGAGGGTATCAGGGGCGATGGAGACCCAGTACTTC.